The rows below give T cell receptor beta chains drawn from one sample of a study of regulatory T cells in long-lasting Graves disease. TCRdb reprocessed the multiplex PCR reads via MiXCR and lists one record per CDR3 protein. This sample has under 500,000 distinct CDR3 sequences; about 15% occur once, and the top ten carry approximately 12%. This sample was shared with a second study, whose subject was T cells in Graves' hyperthyroidism and ophthalmopathy.

Sequencing was performed on peripheral blood mononuclear cells (PBMCs), taken at new diagnosis, from a patient treated with antithyroid drugs. These receptors were collected from a woman aged 25 to 39 with Graves disease. CDR3s include the opening cysteine and the closing phenylalanine or tryptophan. Each record gives: J gene, clone size, D gene, V gene, CDR3 DNA, CDR3 protein. The D gene is left open where the match is weak. Clone sizes are given selectively: once, few, many, or a class where the clone is expanded.

j_call: TRBJ1-5; clone_size: -; d_call: -; v_call: TRBV12-3/TRBV12-4; cdr3_nt: TGTGCCAGCAGCTTCAGCCCGACATACTTATATAGCAATCGGCCCCAGCATTTT; cdr3_aa: CASSFSPTYLYSNRPQHF
j_call: TRBJ1-1; clone_size: many; d_call: -; v_call: TRBV5-1; cdr3_nt: TGCGCCAGCAGCCCCACCACCCCGCTGAACACTGAAGCTTTCTTT; cdr3_aa: CASSPTTPLNTEAFF
j_call: TRBJ1-5; clone_size: few; d_call: -; v_call: TRBV29-1; cdr3_nt: TGCAGCGTTGTTCTGAGTAGCAATCAGCCCCAGCATTTT; cdr3_aa: CSVVLSSNQPQHF
j_call: TRBJ1-2; clone_size: many; d_call: -; v_call: TRBV27; cdr3_nt: TGTGCCAGCAGTTTAGGACCAGGACGAAATTCCTATGGCTACACCTTC; cdr3_aa: CASSLGPGRNSYGYTF
j_call: TRBJ2-7; clone_size: many; d_call: -; v_call: TRBV7-2; cdr3_nt: TGTGCCAGCAGCTTAGTAGCTGCCTACGAGCAGTACTTC; cdr3_aa: CASSLVAAYEQYF
j_call: TRBJ2-3; clone_size: many; d_call: TRBD1; v_call: TRBV7-2; cdr3_nt: TGTGCCAGCAGCCGAGACAGGGGAGATACGCAGTATTTT; cdr3_aa: CASSRDRGDTQYF
j_call: TRBJ2-1; clone_size: many; d_call: TRBD2; v_call: TRBV12-3/TRBV12-4; cdr3_nt: TGTGCCAGCAGCCACGGACTAGTCGATGAGCAGTTCTTC; cdr3_aa: CASSHGLVDEQFF
j_call: TRBJ2-1; clone_size: few; d_call: -; v_call: TRBV10-3; cdr3_nt: TGTGCCACCCTCCCCGGTGATGGTCGGGAGTACAATGAGCAGTTCTTC; cdr3_aa: CATLPGDGREYNEQFF
j_call: TRBJ2-5; clone_size: many; d_call: TRBD2; v_call: TRBV7-9; cdr3_nt: TGTGCCAGCAGCCGTTACGGGGGGTCGATGCAAGAGACCCAGTACTTC; cdr3_aa: CASSRYGGSMQETQYF
j_call: TRBJ2-7; clone_size: many; d_call: -; v_call: TRBV29-1; cdr3_nt: TGCAGCGTTGAGGAGGAGTTCTACGAGCAGTACTTC; cdr3_aa: CSVEEEFYEQYF
j_call: TRBJ1-2; clone_size: few; d_call: -; v_call: TRBV20-1; cdr3_nt: TGCAGTGCTGGGACGATGACAGAACACGGGGGCGGCTACACCTTC; cdr3_aa: CSAGTMTEHGGGYTF
j_call: TRBJ2-7; clone_size: -; d_call: -; v_call: TRBV6-1; cdr3_nt: TGTGCCAGCAGCTCGGAGGGGGGTGGTTCCTACGAGCAGTACTTC; cdr3_aa: CASSSEGGGSYEQYF
j_call: TRBJ1-4; clone_size: -; d_call: -; v_call: TRBV28; cdr3_nt: TGTGCCAGCACCGGACAGAATGTTGAAAAACTGTTTTTT; cdr3_aa: CASTGQNVEKLFF
j_call: TRBJ2-7; clone_size: many; d_call: -; v_call: TRBV20-1; cdr3_nt: TGCAGTGCTAGAAAGGACGGAGGCGGCGAGCAGTACTTC; cdr3_aa: CSARKDGGGEQYF
j_call: TRBJ2-1; clone_size: -; d_call: TRBD2; v_call: TRBV7-3; cdr3_nt: TGTGCCAGCAGCTTAACCCGAGGACTAGCGGGCCGGCCCCCTTACAATGAGCAGTTCTTC; cdr3_aa: CASSLTRGLAGRPPYNEQFF
j_call: TRBJ2-3; clone_size: many; d_call: TRBD2; v_call: TRBV6-1; cdr3_nt: TGTGCCAGCAGGGAAAGCGGGATGGTAGATACGCAGTATTTT; cdr3_aa: CASRESGMVDTQYF
j_call: TRBJ2-7; clone_size: few; d_call: TRBD1; v_call: TRBV27; cdr3_nt: TGTGCCAGCCGTGACAGGGGTGTCTACGAGCAGTACTTC; cdr3_aa: CASRDRGVYEQYF
j_call: TRBJ1-2; clone_size: many; d_call: -; v_call: TRBV28; cdr3_nt: TGTGCCAGCAGTTTAAAAGAAGGCTACACCTTC; cdr3_aa: CASSLKEGYTF
j_call: TRBJ2-1; clone_size: -; d_call: TRBD1; v_call: TRBV20-1; cdr3_nt: TGCAGTGCTGTGTCCGGGACAGGGGTTGGGAGCGAGCAGTTCTTC; cdr3_aa: CSAVSGTGVGSEQFF
j_call: TRBJ2-2; clone_size: many; d_call: TRBD2; v_call: TRBV7-9; cdr3_nt: TGTGCCAGCAGCTTCATAGCGGGAGGGCCCACCGGGGAGCTGTTTTTT; cdr3_aa: CASSFIAGGPTGELFF
j_call: TRBJ1-3; clone_size: few; d_call: -; v_call: TRBV28; cdr3_nt: TGTGCCAGCAGTTTAGTTAGACGGCGCTCTGGAAACACCATATATTTT; cdr3_aa: CASSLVRRRSGNTIYF
j_call: TRBJ1-1; clone_size: many; d_call: -; v_call: TRBV6-1; cdr3_nt: TGTGCCAGCAGAGGGGGGGGTGAAGCTTTCTTT; cdr3_aa: CASRGGGEAFF
j_call: TRBJ1-2; clone_size: -; d_call: TRBD1; v_call: TRBV6-4; cdr3_nt: TGTGCCAGCAGTGCCGGCACAGGGGATGGCTACACCTTC; cdr3_aa: CASSAGTGDGYTF
j_call: TRBJ2-7; clone_size: many; d_call: -; v_call: TRBV12-3/TRBV12-4; cdr3_nt: TGTGCCAGCAGCCCCCATCAAGGAACCTACGAGCAGTACTTC; cdr3_aa: CASSPHQGTYEQYF